The clone carrying this T cell receptor beta chain was observed many times. Its antigen is unidentified. CDR3 length equals 16 residues. CDR1 and CDR2 (germline): LGHNA, YNFKEQ. The junction had 3 bases not matched to a gene; V was cut back by 4 bases and J by 2 bases. The sample comes from a study of T-cell reconstitution after alpha-beta-depleted transplantation in children. Whole-study results and caveats: Surviving recipient T cells and thymic progenitors underlay high day-60 TCRbeta diversity in some patients. Newly produced T cells mostly provided counts and TCRbeta diversity after one year, as hyperexpanded clones declined.

Unique molecular identifiers tagged the TCRbeta library. TCRdb reprocessed the PCR reads via MiXCR and lists one record per CDR3 protein. The data contain some 840,000 distinct CDR3 sequences, about 16% of them singletons. The source of this sequence is a male patient younger than 18 who had a stem cell transplant for acute lymphoblastic leukemia, so the T cells may come from the graft donor. The rearrangement links TRBV4-2 to TRBJ2-5; TRBD2 matches at 14 bases. The sequences come from PBMCs, mostly from graft donor cells, collected 360 days after TCRalphabeta/CD19-depleted stem cell transplant. The CDR3 bases are TGTGCCAGCAGCCTGGGGACTAGCGGGGGACAAGAGACCCAGTACTTC. Its protein product is CASSLGTSGGQETQYF.